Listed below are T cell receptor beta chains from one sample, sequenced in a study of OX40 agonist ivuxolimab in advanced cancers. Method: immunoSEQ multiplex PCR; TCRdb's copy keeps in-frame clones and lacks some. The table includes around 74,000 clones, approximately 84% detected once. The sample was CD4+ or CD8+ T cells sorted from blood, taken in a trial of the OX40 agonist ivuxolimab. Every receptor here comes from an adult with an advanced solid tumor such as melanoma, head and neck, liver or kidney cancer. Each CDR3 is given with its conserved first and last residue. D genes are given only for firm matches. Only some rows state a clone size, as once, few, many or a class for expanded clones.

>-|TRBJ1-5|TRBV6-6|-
CASSYSIPVNQPQHF
TGTGCCAGCAGTTACTCAATTCCGGTTAACCAGCCCCAGCATTTT
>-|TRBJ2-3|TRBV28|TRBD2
CASRGGAWLTDTQYF
TGTGCCAGCCGCGGGGGGGCCTGGCTCACAGATACGCAGTATTTT
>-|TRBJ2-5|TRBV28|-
CASSGGVETQYF
TGTGCCAGCAGTGGAGGGGTGGAGACCCAGTACTTC
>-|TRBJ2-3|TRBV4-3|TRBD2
CASSQGLAGEYTQYF
TGCGCCAGCAGCCAAGGACTAGCGGGGGAGTATACGCAGTATTTT
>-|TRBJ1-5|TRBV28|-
CASTREGLSQPQHF
TGTGCCAGCACCAGGGAGGGGTTGAGTCAGCCCCAGCATTTT
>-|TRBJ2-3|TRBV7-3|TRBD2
CASSPTSGSGPDTQYF
TGTGCCAGCAGCCCTACTAGCGGGAGTGGCCCAGATACGCAGTATTTT
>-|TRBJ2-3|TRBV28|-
CASSGAGTATDTQYF
TGTGCCAGCAGCGGTGCAGGGACCGCTACAGATACGCAGTATTTT
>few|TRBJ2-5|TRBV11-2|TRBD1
CASSTTGGRGTQYF
TGTGCCAGCAGCACTACAGGGGGAAGGGGGACCCAGTACTTC
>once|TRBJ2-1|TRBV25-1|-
CAGSEGNSYNEQFF
TGTGCCGGCAGTGAAGGAAACTCCTACAATGAGCAGTTCTTC
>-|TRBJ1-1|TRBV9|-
CASSTENTEAFF
TGTGCCAGCAGCACTGAGAACACTGAAGCTTTCTTT
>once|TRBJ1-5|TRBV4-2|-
CASSRQLRTQGTYSNQPQHF
TGTGCCAGCAGCCGCCAGCTTCGGACACAGGGAACCTATAGCAATCAGCCCCAGCATTTT
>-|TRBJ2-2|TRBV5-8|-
CASSFGKYQQINTGELFF
TGTGCCAGCAGCTTCGGAAAATATCAGCAGATAAACACCGGGGAGCTGTTTTTT
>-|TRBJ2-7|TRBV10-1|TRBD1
CASSPGTGETYEQYF
TGCGCCAGCAGCCCCGGGACAGGGGAAACCTACGAGCAGTACTTC
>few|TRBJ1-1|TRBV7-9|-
CASSFTGTQRAFF
TGTGCCAGCAGCTTCACAGGGACACAGCGGGCTTTCTTT
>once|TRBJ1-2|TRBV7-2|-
CASSPRTDPYGYTF
TGTGCCAGCAGTCCACGGACAGACCCCTATGGCTACACCTTC
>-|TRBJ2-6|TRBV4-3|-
CASSQDQTGHYSGANVLTF
TGCGCCAGCAGCCAAGATCAAACAGGGCATTACTCTGGGGCCAACGTCCTGACTTTC
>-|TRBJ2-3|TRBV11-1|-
CASQWRGSTDTQYF
TGTGCCAGCCAGTGGCGGGGTAGCACAGATACGCAGTATTTT
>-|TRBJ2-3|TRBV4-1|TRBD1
CASSQGGQRGTQYF
TGCGCCAGCAGCCAAGGGGGACAGAGAGGAACGCAGTATTTT
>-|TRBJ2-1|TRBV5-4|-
CASSLQGRSRAYNEQFF
TGTGCCAGCAGCTTGCAGGGGCGGTCCAGGGCGTACAATGAGCAGTTCTTC
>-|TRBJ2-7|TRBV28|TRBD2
CASSSTKAGDYEQYF
TGTGCCAGCAGTTCTACGAAAGCGGGGGACTACGAGCAGTACTTC
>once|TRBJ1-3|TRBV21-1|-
CASSKASRGNTIYF
TGTGCCAGCAGCAAAGCCAGCCGGGGAAACACCATATATTTT
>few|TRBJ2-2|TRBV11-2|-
CASSLVGFRDTGELFF
TGTGCCAGCAGCTTAGTAGGGTTTCGTGACACCGGGGAGCTGTTTTTT
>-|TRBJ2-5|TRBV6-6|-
CASSLQETQYF
TGTGCCAGCAGTTTACAAGAGACCCAGTACTTC
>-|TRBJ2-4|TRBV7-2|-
CASSLNQGNIQYF
TGTGCCAGCAGCTTAAACCAAGGGAACATTCAGTACTTC
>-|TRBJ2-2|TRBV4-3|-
CASSQDTGLHGELFF
TGCGCCAGCAGCCAGGATACAGGGTTGCACGGGGAGCTGTTTTTT
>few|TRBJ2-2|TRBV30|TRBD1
CARQGHTFTGELFF
TGTGCCCGACAGGGTCACACCTTCACCGGGGAGCTGTTTTTT
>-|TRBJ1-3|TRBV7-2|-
CASSLFSGNYGNTIYF
TGTGCCAGCAGCTTATTTTCAGGGAACTACGGAAACACCATATATTTT
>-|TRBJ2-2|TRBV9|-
CASSVASYRNTGELFF
TGTGCCAGCAGCGTAGCGTCATACCGGAACACCGGGGAGCTGTTTTTT
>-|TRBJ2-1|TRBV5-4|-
CASTHEGDEQFF
TGTGCCAGCACCCATGAGGGCGATGAGCAGTTCTTC